Detailed here is one TCR beta chain. Measured with immunoSEQ multiplex PCR; TCRdb has only the in-frame clones, and not every one. The sample contains 500,000 or so clones, about 96% of which appear only once. This sample is part of a study of shared clonotypes between healthy human individuals. V gave up 0 bases and J gave up 3 bases; unmatched junction bases: 8. Germline lookup yields CDR1 MNHEY and CDR2 SVGAGI. This CDR3 is 16 amino acids long. V and J are TRBV6-5 and TRBJ2-7; 7 bases line up with TRBD1. The TCR comes from a woman aged 30 to 39 in good health. The sample comprised naive CD4+ T cells sorted from blood. Documented subset: CD45RA+ positively selected. CDR3 sequence (DNA): TGTGCCAGCAGTTACTCGACTCGGACAGGTCGCTACGAGCAGTACTTC. Translation: CASSYSTRTGRYEQYF.